This entry features one T cell receptor (beta chain) sequence. J lost 0 bases, V lost 3 bases, and 15 bases had no gene match. Per germline, CDR1 SGHNT and CDR2 YYREEE (reference sequence). The length of the CDR3 is 20 residues. Libraries were prepared by immunoSEQ multiplex PCR; TCRdb keeps only in-frame clonotypes and omits some of them. The data contain a few hundred thousand clones, nearly 90% of them seen just once; the ten biggest clones take up around 10%. The sample belongs to a study of blood T cell repertoires in COVID-19. Study details: Nucleic acid was either cDNA or gDNA, and it came from T cells, B-cell-depleted T cells, or PBMCs.

While infection was still active, Seattle patients were enrolled and then followed longitudinally. The gene calls are TRBV5-4 and TRBJ2-1; TRBD2 matches 10 bases. The sample was peripheral blood. The TCR originated in a woman aged 30 to 39 with COVID-19, enrolled during active disease. The chain's CDR3 is CASSSRVAGGQKSSYNEQFF. The DNA for the CDR3 is TGTGCCAGCAGCTCCCGGGTAGCGGGGGGCCAAAAGAGCTCCTACAATGAGCAGTTCTTC.